These 10 T cell receptor beta chains came from one sample sequenced in a study of T-cell memory formation after mild COVID-19. TCRdb analysed the 5' RACE reads with MiXCR anew, one entry per CDR3 protein. The data contain around 300,000 distinct CDR3 sequences, approximately 19% of them singletons. Sequences were obtained from PBMCs or a T cell subset sorted from them (not recorded which). The receptors shown here come from a man aged 18 to 30 who had mild COVID-19 (a few samples of this study predate the infection). Cell type and time point are not known.

This clonotype was counted once. The J gene is TRBJ1-1, the V gene TRBV27; no clear D. This CDR3 is 14 amino acids long. V dropped 5 bases and J dropped 0 bases, with 10 bases sitting between them. CDR1 is MNHEY and CDR2 is SMNVEV in the germline V gene (reference sequence). The CDR3 DNA follows: TGTGCCAGCAGTCCCCAGATGTTGAACACTGAAGCTTTCTTT. It specifies CASSPQMLNTEAFF.

The V gene is TRBV18, the J gene TRBJ2-1; 7 bases align to TRBD2. The V segment lost 6 bases and the J segment 9 bases; nucleotides outside the gene matches: 8. The CDR3 runs to 13 residues. Germline-derived CDR1 and CDR2 are KGHSH and LQKENI. CDR3 protein: CASSRGTGTEQFF. In nucleotides, the CDR3 is TGTGCCAGCTCGCGGGGGACTGGGACTGAGCAGTTCTTC.

For the CDR3, the DNA is TGCGCCAGCACCCTAGCGGGGGGGCCCTATGAGCAGTTCTTC. This sequence encodes CASTLAGGPYEQFF. The chain employs TRBV5-1 and TRBJ2-1, with 12 bases lining up with TRBD2. Per germline, CDR1 SGHRS and CDR2 YFSETQ. The CDR3 is 14 residues long. V lost 6 bases to trimming and J lost 8 bases; unmatched junction nucleotides: 6.

This clonotype was recorded many times. The rearrangement links TRBV7-2 to TRBJ2-1, with D uncertain. CDR1 is SGHTA and CDR2 is FQGNSA in the germline V gene. The V gene lost 6 bases and the J gene lost 4 bases, with 4 bases spanning the gap. The CDR3 loop spans 11 amino acids. The CDR3 here is CASRPYNEQFF. The CDR3 DNA reads as TGTGCCAGCAGACCGTACAATGAGCAGTTCTTC.

The V call is TRBV10-2, the J call TRBJ2-1, with 7 positions matching TRBD1. CDR1 is WSHSY, CDR2 SAAADI, per germline. V lost 9 bases, J lost 7 bases, and 9 bases stayed unmatched. This CDR3 is 13 amino acids long. The CDR3 loop reads CASSTGRSNEQFF. CDR3 nucleotides: TGCGCCAGTTCGACAGGGCGATCGAATGAGCAGTTCTTC.

The J gene is TRBJ2-1, the V gene TRBV7-3; 10 bases fit TRBD2. The CDR3 has 17 amino acids. Germline trimming cut 2 bases from V and 7 bases from J; bases unmatched to any gene: 11. Germline CDR1 SGHTA, CDR2 FQGTGA. The CDR3 DNA is TGTGCCAGCAGCTTAGGGCTTAGCGGGGGGACGCCTAATGAGCAGTTCTTC. Translation gives CASSLGLSGGTPNEQFF.

This clonotype was counted only a few times. The chain has TRBV5-1 and TRBJ2-3, with 9 positions matching TRBD2. The CDR3 is 15 amino acids. CDR1 is SGHRS, CDR2 YFSETQ, per germline. The junction had 3 bases not matched to a gene; V was cut back by 4 bases and J by 0 bases. The CDR3 protein is CASSASGDSTDTQYF. As DNA, the CDR3 is TGCGCCAGCAGCGCTAGCGGGGATAGCACAGATACGCAGTATTTT.

The chain couples TRBV6-2 or TRBV6-3 to TRBJ2-1; the D gene is possibly TRBD2 (5 bases). The germline V gene encodes CDR1 MNHEY and CDR2 SVGEGT. The CDR3 is 15 amino acids. Trimming took 4 bases from V and 7 from J, leaving 17 bases between them. The CDR3 sequence is CASSSDLSAVNEQFF. CDR3 in DNA: TGTGCCAGCAGTTCGGACTTGTCGGCCGTGAATGAGCAGTTCTTC.

The chain links TRBV28 to TRBJ2-5, with D possibly TRBD2 on 7 matching bases. CDR1 and CDR2 (germline): MDHEN, SYDVKM. The CDR3 runs 14 residues. V was shortened by 7 bases and J by 2 bases, with 14 bases between the two germline ends. CDR3 region: CASIQGGQQETQYF. CDR3 DNA: TGTGCCAGCATACAGGGAGGGCAACAAGAGACCCAGTACTTC.

V gene TRBV7-6 combines with J gene TRBJ2-3; 9 bases are a match to TRBD1. The CDR3 contains 16 residues. J gave up 4 bases and V 3 bases, and 8 bases lay outside the gene matches. Germline CDR1 SGHVS, CDR2 FNYEAQ. CDR3 sequence: CASSFLGQGSADTQYF. CDR3 nucleotides: TGTGCCAGCAGCTTTCTCGGACAGGGGTCGGCAGATACGCAGTATTTT.